The clone carrying this TCR beta chain was recorded a few times. Its antigen is undetermined. TCRdb's copy holds only in-frame clones and misses some; the assay was immunoSEQ multiplex PCR. The sample holds about 39,000 clones; 65% to 75% are singletons and the top ten take 6.5% to 8.5%. After roughly eleven days in culture, the CD4+ T cells were isolated. Everyone in the study got two shots of either the BNT162b2 or mRNA-1273 vaccine. Days 3 and 7 were when half the medium was replaced with IL-2 medium. This specimen belongs to a study of vaccination effects on CD4 cells after COVID-19. Study in general: Median timing of post-vaccine samples was 72 days after the second dose.

General study results and limits: Vaccine- and infection-induced clones showed marked clonal contraction late following vaccination.

Germline CDR1 MRHNA, CDR2 SNTAGT. Trimming left V 2 bases short and J 5 bases short, with 4 bases between. The CDR3 runs 13 residues. The starting material was CD4+ T cells from PBMCs cultured without peptide, obtained after COVID-19 vaccination. This chain joins TRBV6-4 and TRBJ1-6; D is uncertain. This receptor was obtained from a human donor who received a COVID-19 vaccine. The CDR3 loop is CASSDRDNSPLHF. As DNA, the CDR3 is TGTGCCAGCAGTGACAGGGATAATTCACCCCTCCACTTT.